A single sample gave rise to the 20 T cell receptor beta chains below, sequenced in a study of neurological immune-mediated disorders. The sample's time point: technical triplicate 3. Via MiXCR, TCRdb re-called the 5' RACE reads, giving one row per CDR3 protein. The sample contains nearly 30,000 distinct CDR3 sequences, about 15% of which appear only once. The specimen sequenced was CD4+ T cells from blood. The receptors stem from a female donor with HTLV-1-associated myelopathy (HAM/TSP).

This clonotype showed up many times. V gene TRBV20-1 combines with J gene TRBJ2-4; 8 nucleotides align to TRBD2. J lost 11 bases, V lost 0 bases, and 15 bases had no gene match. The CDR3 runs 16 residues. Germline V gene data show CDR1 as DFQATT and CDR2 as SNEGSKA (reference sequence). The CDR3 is CSARDLFPGGSELQYF. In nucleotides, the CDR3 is TGCAGTGCTAGAGATCTCTTTCCGGGAGGGTCTGAACTTCAGTACTTC.

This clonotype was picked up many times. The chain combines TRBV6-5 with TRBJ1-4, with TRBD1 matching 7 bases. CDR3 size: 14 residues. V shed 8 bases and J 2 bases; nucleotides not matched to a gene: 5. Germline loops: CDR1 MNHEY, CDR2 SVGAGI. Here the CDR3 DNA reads TGTGCCAGCCGGGACAGTAGGACTAATGAAAAACTGTTTTTT. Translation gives CASRDSRTNEKLFF.

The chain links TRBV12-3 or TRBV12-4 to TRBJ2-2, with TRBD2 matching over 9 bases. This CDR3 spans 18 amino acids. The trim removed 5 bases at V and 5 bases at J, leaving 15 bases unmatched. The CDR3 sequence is CASSPVRRGLALTGELFF. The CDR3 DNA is TGTGCCAGCAGTCCTGTCCGTCGGGGACTAGCTTTAACCGGGGAGCTGTTTTTT.

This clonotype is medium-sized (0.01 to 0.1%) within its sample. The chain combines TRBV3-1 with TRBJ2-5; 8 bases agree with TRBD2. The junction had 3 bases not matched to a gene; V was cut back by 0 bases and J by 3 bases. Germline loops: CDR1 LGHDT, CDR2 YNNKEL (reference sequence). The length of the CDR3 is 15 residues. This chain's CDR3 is CASSQDSGGEETQYF. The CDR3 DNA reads TGTGCCAGCAGCCAAGACTCCGGGGGGGAAGAGACCCAGTACTTC.

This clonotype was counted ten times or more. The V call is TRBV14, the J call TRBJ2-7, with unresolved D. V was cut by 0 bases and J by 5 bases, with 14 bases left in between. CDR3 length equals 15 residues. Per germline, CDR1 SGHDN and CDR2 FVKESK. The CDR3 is CASSQDLIWAHEQYF. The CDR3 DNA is TGTGCCAGCAGCCAAGATCTTATTTGGGCCCACGAGCAGTACTTC.

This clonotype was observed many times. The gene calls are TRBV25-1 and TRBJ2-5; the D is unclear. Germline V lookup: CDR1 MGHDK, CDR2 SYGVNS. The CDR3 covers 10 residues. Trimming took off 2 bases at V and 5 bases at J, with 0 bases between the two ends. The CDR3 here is CASSEETQYF. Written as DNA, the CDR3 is TGTGCCAGCAGTGAAGAGACCCAGTACTTC.

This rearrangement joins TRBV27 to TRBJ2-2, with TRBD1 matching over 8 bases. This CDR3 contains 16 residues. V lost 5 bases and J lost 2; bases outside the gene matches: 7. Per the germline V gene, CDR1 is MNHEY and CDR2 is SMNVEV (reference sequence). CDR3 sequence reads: CASSRSRGRNTGELFF. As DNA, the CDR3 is TGTGCCAGCAGTCGTTCCAGGGGGCGTAACACCGGGGAGCTGTTTTTT.

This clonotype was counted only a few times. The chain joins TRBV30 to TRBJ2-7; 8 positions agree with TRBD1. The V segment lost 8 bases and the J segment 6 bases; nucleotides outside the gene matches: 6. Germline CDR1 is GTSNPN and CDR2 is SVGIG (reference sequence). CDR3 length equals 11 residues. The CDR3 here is CAGAQGAEQYF. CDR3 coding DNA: TGTGCCGGCGCTCAGGGGGCCGAGCAGTACTTC. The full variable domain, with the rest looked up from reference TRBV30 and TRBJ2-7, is SQTIHQWPATLVQPVGSPLSLECTVEGTSNPNLYWYRQAAGRGLQLLFYSVGIGQISSEVPQNLSASRPQDRQFILSSKKLLLSDSGFYLCAGAQGAEQYFGPGTRLTVT.

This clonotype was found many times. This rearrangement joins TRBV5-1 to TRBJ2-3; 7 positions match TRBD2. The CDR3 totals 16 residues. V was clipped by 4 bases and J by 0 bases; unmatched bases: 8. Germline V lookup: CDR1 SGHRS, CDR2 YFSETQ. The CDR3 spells CASSHREVSSTDTQYF. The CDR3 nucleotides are TGCGCCAGCAGCCATCGGGAGGTCTCTAGCACAGATACGCAGTATTTT.

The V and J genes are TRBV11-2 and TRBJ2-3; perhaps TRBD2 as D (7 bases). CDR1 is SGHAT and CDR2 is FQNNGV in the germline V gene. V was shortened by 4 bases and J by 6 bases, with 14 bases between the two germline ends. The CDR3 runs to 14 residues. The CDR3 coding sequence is TGTGCCAGCAGCTCTGGGGGGGGCGGGGATACGCAGTATTTT. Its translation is CASSSGGGGDTQYF.

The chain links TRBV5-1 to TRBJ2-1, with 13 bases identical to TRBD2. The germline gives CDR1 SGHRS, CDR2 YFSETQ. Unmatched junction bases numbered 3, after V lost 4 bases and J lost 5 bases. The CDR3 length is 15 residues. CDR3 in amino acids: CASSLGTSGNNEQFF. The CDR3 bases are TGCGCCAGCAGCCTGGGGACTAGCGGGAACAATGAGCAGTTCTTC.

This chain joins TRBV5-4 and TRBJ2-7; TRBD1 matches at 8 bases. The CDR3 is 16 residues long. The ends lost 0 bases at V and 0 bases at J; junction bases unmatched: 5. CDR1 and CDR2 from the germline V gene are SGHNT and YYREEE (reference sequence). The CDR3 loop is CASSLAETGASYEQYF. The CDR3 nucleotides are TGTGCCAGCAGCTTGGCCGAGACAGGGGCCTCCTACGAGCAGTACTTC.

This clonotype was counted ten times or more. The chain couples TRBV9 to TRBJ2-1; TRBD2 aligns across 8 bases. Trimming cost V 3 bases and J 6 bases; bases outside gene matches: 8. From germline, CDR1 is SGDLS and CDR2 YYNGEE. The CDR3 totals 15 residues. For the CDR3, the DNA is TGTGCCAGCAGCGCGGGGATAGCGGGGACCAATGAGCAGTTCTTC. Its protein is CASSAGIAGTNEQFF.

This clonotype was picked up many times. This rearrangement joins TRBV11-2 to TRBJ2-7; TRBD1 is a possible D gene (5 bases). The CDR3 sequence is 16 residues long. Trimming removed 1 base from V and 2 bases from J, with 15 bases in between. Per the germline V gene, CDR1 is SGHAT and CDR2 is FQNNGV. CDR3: CASSLAMDKNAYEQYF. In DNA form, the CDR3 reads TGTGCCAGCAGCTTAGCGATGGACAAGAACGCCTACGAGCAGTACTTC.

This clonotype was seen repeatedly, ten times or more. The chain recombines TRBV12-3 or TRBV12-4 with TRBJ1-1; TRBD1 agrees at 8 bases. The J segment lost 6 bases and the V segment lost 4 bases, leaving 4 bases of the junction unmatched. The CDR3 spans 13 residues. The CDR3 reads CASSYQGAAEAFF. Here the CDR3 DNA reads TGTGCCAGCAGTTACCAGGGGGCAGCTGAAGCTTTCTTT.

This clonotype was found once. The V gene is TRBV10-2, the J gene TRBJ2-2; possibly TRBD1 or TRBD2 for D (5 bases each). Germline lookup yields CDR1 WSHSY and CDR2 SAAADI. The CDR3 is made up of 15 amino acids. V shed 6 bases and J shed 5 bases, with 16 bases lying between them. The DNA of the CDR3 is TGCGCCAGCAGGGGAGATGTCAGGGTTACCGGGGAGCTGTTTTTT. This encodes CASRGDVRVTGELFF.

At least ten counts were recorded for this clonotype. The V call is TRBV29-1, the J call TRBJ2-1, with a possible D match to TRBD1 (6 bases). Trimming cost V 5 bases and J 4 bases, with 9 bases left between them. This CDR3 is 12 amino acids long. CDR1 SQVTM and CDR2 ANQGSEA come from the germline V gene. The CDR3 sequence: CSVRQEYNEQFF. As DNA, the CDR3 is TGCAGCGTTCGACAGGAATACAATGAGCAGTTCTTC.

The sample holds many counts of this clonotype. The CDR3 bases are TGCGCCAGCAGCCAAGACGGGACAGGAGTTTTACTAGCCAAAAACATTCAGTACTTC. Its translation is CASSQDGTGVLLAKNIQYF. The chain has TRBV4-1 and TRBJ2-4; 8 bases map to TRBD1. The V gene end was trimmed by 0 bases and the J gene end by 0 bases; junction bases not matched to a gene: 10. Per germline, CDR1 MGHRA and CDR2 YSYEKL. The CDR3 consists of 19 residues.

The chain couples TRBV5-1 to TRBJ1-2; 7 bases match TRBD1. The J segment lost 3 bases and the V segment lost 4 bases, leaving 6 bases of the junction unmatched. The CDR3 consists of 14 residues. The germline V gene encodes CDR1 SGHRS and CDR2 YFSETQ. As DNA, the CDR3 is TGCGCCAGCAGCCTGGGGACAGACTACTATGGCTACACCTTC. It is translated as CASSLGTDYYGYTF.

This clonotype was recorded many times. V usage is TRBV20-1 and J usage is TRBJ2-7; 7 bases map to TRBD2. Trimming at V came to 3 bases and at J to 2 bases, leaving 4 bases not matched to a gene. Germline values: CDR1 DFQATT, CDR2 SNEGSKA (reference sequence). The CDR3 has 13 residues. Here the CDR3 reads CSARETSTYEQYF. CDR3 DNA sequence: TGCAGTGCTAGGGAGACTAGCACCTACGAGCAGTACTTC.